This entry describes one TCR beta chain. The antigen remains undetermined. The data stem from a study of persistence of HIV-infected CD4 T cells. Study summary: Suppressive ART had lasted a median of roughly eight years.

The CDR3 has 14 residues. After removal of 3 bases from V and 4 bases from J, the junction contained 3 bases not matched to a gene. The germline V gene has CDR1 MDHEN and CDR2 SYDVKM. Cells were stimulated with overlapping HIV-1 Gag 15-mer peptides. Sorting selected CD4+ T cells upregulating both CD40 ligand and CD69. Suppressive ART was started during chronic HIV-1 infection in these adults. PBMCs were depleted of CD8+ T cells before stimulation. The libraries were made with immunoSEQ version 4 in survey mode. Genomic DNA was diluted to around 10 ng/uL, up to 1 ug per sample. Profiling relied on immunoSEQ multiplex PCR, and the TCRdb table lists in-frame clones only, not all of them. The sample lists 20,000 to 25,000 clones, over 65% occurring once.

This sample comprised CD4+ T cells sorted from PBMCs after approximately 19-hour stimulation, obtained from a patient who received antiretroviral therapy. The clonotype originates from an adult man with HIV who was CMV-seropositive. J is TRBJ2-1 and V is TRBV28, with TRBD2 identical over 7 bases. The CDR3 spells CASSFGGGYNEQFF. CDR3 sequence (DNA): TGTGCCAGCAGTTTTGGGGGGGGGTACAATGAGCAGTTCTTC. The full variable domain, with the rest looked up from reference TRBV28 and TRBJ2-1, is DVKVTQSSRYLVKRTGEKVFLECVQDMDHENMFWYRQDPGLGLRLIYFSYDVKMKEKGDIPEGYSVSREKKERFSLILESASTNQTSMYLCASSFGGGYNEQFFGPGTRLTVL.